This TCR beta chain emerged from a study of human T cells and chemical hapten exposure. This clonotype was found a few times. The time point denotes: pre-sensitization, week 0. Treatment: therapeutic diphenylcyclopropenone sensitization with weekly scalp DPC. TCRdb ran MiXCR on the RACE reads and lists one entry per CDR3 protein. This sample has around 120,000 distinct CDR3 sequences, with around an eighth found just once. From germline, CDR1 is MDHEN and CDR2 SYDVKM. The CDR3 consists of 15 residues. With 6 bases clipped from V and 9 bases from J, the junction kept 11 bases outside the gene matches. This clonotype was obtained from a woman aged 18-30 years with alopecia areata. Some clones in this sample may be carry-over from other donors' samples. The source was whole blood, collected in connection with sensitization to the hapten diphenylcyclopropenone (DPC). This chain uses TRBV28 with TRBJ2-1; the match to TRBD2 covers 10 bases. The CDR3 here is CASSLRGSGGSEQFF. In DNA form, the CDR3 reads TGTGCCAGCAGCCTCCGAGGTAGCGGGGGGAGTGAGCAGTTCTTC.